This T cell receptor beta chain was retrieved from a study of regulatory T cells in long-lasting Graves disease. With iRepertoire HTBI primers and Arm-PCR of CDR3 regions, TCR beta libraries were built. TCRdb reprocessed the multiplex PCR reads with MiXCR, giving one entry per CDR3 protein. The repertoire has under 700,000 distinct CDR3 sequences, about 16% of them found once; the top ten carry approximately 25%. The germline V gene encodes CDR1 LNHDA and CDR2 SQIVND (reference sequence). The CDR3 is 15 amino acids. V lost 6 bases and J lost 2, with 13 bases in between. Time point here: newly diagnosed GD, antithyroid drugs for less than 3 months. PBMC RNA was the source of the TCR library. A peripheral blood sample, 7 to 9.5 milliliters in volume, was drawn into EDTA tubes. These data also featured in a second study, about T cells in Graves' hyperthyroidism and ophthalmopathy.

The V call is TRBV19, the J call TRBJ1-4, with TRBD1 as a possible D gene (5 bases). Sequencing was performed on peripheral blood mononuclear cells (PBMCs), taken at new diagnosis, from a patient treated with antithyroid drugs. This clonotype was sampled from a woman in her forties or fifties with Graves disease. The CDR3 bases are TGTGCCAGTAGGGTTACGAGACAGACTAATGAAAAACTGTTTTTT. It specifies CASRVTRQTNEKLFF.